Listed here are 11 T cell receptor beta chains from one sample, sequenced in a study of shared clonotypes between healthy human individuals. Repertoires were generated with immunoSEQ multiplex PCR, while TCRdb's copy carries only in-frame clones and drops some. The repertoire has about 1.1 million clones, approximately 78% of them found once; the top ten carry about 0.52%. The material sequenced was memory CD4+ T cells from PBMCs. As to subset: CD45RA-negative fraction. The receptor source for this set is a man aged 18 to 35 in good health. Some clones in this sample may be carry-over from other donors' samples.

V gene TRBV7-3 combines with J gene TRBJ2-6; the D is unclear. Deletions cut 9 bases from V and 0 bases from J, with 12 bases between. The germline gives CDR1 SGHTA, CDR2 FQGTGA. This CDR3 region has 15 residues. The CDR3 DNA follows: TGTGCCAGTCGGACGGATGGCTCTGGGGCCAACGTCCTGACTTTC. Encoded protein: CASRTDGSGANVLTF.

The V gene is TRBV5-4, the J gene TRBJ2-4; D may be TRBD1 (6 bases). Germline assignment: CDR1 SGHNT and CDR2 YYREEE (reference sequence). V was cut by 0 bases and J by 9 bases, with 10 bases left in between. This CDR3 is built from 13 residues. CDR3 coding DNA: TGTGCCAGCAGCTTGGGTGGACAGTTCATTCAGTACTTC. Translated: CASSLGGQFIQYF.

This clone was counted many times. The V call is TRBV15, the J call TRBJ2-5; the D call may be TRBD1 or TRBD2 (5 bases each). The CDR3 runs to 16 residues. V was shortened by 1 base and J by 3 bases, with 15 bases between the two germline ends. Germline V lookup: CDR1 LNHNV, CDR2 YYDKDF (reference sequence). This CDR3 is CATSRASGTEKETQYF. The CDR3 DNA sequence: TGTGCCACCAGCAGAGCCTCCGGGACGGAGAAAGAGACCCAGTACTTC.

A word on this clone: Other nucleotide sequences from this sample produce the same CDR3. The chain has TRBV5-1 and TRBJ2-5; 10 bases line up with TRBD2. V dropped 1 base and J dropped 5; count of bases not matched to a gene: 5. Per the germline V gene, CDR1 is SGHRS and CDR2 is YFSETQ. This CDR3 is 15 amino acids long. CDR3 sequence: CASSLMLAGEETQYF. DNA of the CDR3: TGCGCCAGCAGCTTGATGCTAGCGGGAGAGGAGACCCAGTACTTC. The whole variable domain, filled in from reference TRBV5-1 and TRBJ2-5, reads KAGVTQTPRYLIKTRGQQVTLSCSPISGHRSVSWYQQTPGQGLQFLFEYFSETQRNKGNFPGRFSGRQFSNSRSEMNVSTLELGDSALYLCASSLMLAGEETQYFGPGTRLLVL.

This chain connects TRBV4-1 to TRBJ2-1; 11 positions match TRBD2. The CDR3 has 18 residues. The J segment lost 3 bases and the V segment lost 0 bases, leaving 7 bases of the junction unmatched. Germline CDR1 is MGHRA and CDR2 is YSYEKL. The CDR3 coding sequence is TGCGCCAGCAGCCAAGATCGGGGACTAGCGGAGGACTACAATGAGCAGTTCTTC. It yields the protein CASSQDRGLAEDYNEQFF.

The chain links TRBV29-1 to TRBJ2-7; 9 positions agree with TRBD1. The J segment lost 4 bases and the V segment lost 0 bases, leaving 4 bases of the junction unmatched. Germline V gene data show CDR1 as SQVTM and CDR2 as ANQGSEA. This CDR3 spans 14 amino acids. The CDR3 nucleotides are TGCAGCGTTGAAGAGCTAGGGACAGGGTACGAGCAGTACTTC. Protein: CSVEELGTGYEQYF.

A few counts support this clone. This chain links TRBV2 with TRBJ2-2; 9 bases agree with TRBD1. Germline V gene lookup returns CDR1 SNHLY and CDR2 FYNNEI. The CDR3 length is 15 residues. J gave up 5 bases and V 4 bases, and 5 bases lay outside the gene matches. CDR3 in DNA: TGTGCCAGCAGTGTAGGGACAGGGAGGACCGGGGAGCTGTTTTTT. Translation: CASSVGTGRTGELFF.

V usage is TRBV28 and J usage is TRBJ2-7, with D possibly TRBD2 on 6 matching bases. CDR1 is MDHEN and CDR2 is SYDVKM in the germline V gene. V gave up 6 bases and J gave up 1 base, with 13 bases separating them. CDR3 length: 14 amino acids. CDR3 bases: TGTGCCAGCAGAAAAAGTGGGAGGTCCTACGAGCAGTACTTC. This encodes CASRKSGRSYEQYF.

This clone was seen a single time. The V gene is TRBV7-4, the J gene TRBJ2-3; D might be TRBD2 (5 bases). The CDR3 is made up of 14 amino acids. Germline assignment: CDR1 SGHVT and CDR2 SQSDAQ. In DNA form, the CDR3 reads TGTAAGTGGCAGGTGTGGGAGTGGGGAGATACGCAGTATTTT. This gives the protein CKWQVWEWGDTQYF.

This chain connects TRBV28 to TRBJ2-7; 8 nucleotides line up with TRBD1. Germline trimming cut 5 bases from V and 2 bases from J; bases unmatched to any gene: 11. Germline CDR1 is MDHEN and CDR2 is SYDVKM. This CDR3 spans 16 amino acids. The CDR3 nucleotides read TGTGCCAGCAGTACTATCGGACAGGGTCACCCCTACGAGCAGTACTTC. Translating it yields CASSTIGQGHPYEQYF.

The chain employs TRBV28 and TRBJ1-1, with D unclear. The CDR3 runs to 13 residues. CDR1 is MDHEN, CDR2 SYDVKM, per germline. Trimming removed 6 bases at V and 5 bases at J, with 13 bases between. CDR3 sequence: CASSTGGWTEAFF. The CDR3 nucleotides read TGTGCCAGCAGCACGGGTGGCTGGACTGAAGCTTTCTTT.